This record covers a single TCR beta chain. Its target is not known. TCRdb's table, derived via immunoSEQ multiplex PCR, lists solely in-frame clones and lacks some. Of 7,000 to 9,500 clones listed, around 95% were seen once; the top ten hold almost 1.5%. The data stem from a study of regulatory and conventional T cells in RAG deficiency. About the study: In hypomorphic RAG CID or atypical SCID, autoimmunity is frequently associated.

The J segment lost 0 bases and the V segment lost 1 base, leaving 1 base of the junction unmatched. This CDR3 is 16 amino acids long. Germline V gives CDR1 SGHTA, CDR2 FQGTGA. Conventional CD4+ T cells were sorted from blood as CD25-low CD127-high cells. The study's findings and limits: Patient subsets had shorter CDR3s; Omenn Treg-Tconv overlap exceeded 75%.

This clonotype originated in a human donor with RAG deficiency presenting as severe combined immunodeficiency. Sequenced material: CD4+ effector T cells sorted from blood. V gene TRBV7-3 combines with J gene TRBJ2-3; 10 bases are shared with TRBD1. Here the CDR3 DNA reads TGTGCCAGCAGCTTAAGGACAGGGGGAAGCACAGATACGCAGTATTTT. This gives the protein CASSLRTGGSTDTQYF.